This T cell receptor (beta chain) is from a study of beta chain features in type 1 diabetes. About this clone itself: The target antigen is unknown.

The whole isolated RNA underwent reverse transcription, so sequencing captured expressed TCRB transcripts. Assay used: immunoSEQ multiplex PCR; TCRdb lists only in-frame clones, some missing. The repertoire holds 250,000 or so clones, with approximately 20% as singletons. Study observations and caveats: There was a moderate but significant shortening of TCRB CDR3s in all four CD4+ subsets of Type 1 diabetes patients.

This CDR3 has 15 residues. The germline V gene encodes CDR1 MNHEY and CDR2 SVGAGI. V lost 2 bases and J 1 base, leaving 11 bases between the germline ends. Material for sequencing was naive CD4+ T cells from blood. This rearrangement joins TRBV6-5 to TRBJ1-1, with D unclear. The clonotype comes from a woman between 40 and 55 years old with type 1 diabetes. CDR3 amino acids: CASSYSLNENTEAFF. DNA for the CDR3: TGTGCCAGCAGTTACAGCCTCAATGAGAACACTGAAGCTTTCTTT.